This entry lists 13 T cell receptor beta chains sequenced from one sample in a study of blood T cell repertoires in COVID-19. Sequenced by immunoSEQ multiplex PCR; TCRdb stores in-frame clones only, minus some. The table shows about 150,000 clones, with approximately 84% occurring only once. Sequenced: peripheral blood. The receptors here all came from an elderly woman with COVID-19, enrolled during active disease.

The genes are TRBV7-8 and TRBJ2-7, with D possibly matching TRBD1 (5 bases). The V end lost 4 bases, the J end lost 5 bases, and 12 bases lay between the germline ends. This CDR3 has 13 residues. CDR1 is SGHVS, CDR2 FQNEAQ, per germline. CDR3 in amino acids: CASSSTGYDEQYF. CDR3 bases: TGTGCCAGCAGCTCCACAGGCTACGACGAGCAGTACTTC.

This clone was picked up one time. This rearrangement joins TRBV5-1 to TRBJ2-3; 8 bases are a match to TRBD2. With V trimmed by 1 base and J by 2 bases, 6 bases remained unmatched. The germline gives CDR1 SGHRS, CDR2 YFSETQ. The CDR3 consists of 16 residues. CDR3 amino acids: CASSLTLAGITDTQYF. For the CDR3, the DNA is TGCGCCAGCAGCTTGACATTAGCGGGGATCACAGATACGCAGTATTTT.

This chain uses TRBV10-1 with TRBJ2-3, with D unclear. The V end was cut by 8 bases, the J end by 3 bases, with 6 bases between. Germline V CDR1 and CDR2: WNHNN, SYGVQD (reference sequence). The CDR3 length is 11 residues. CDR3 coding DNA: TGCGCCAGCCATTTTACAGATACGCAGTATTTT. Translating it yields CASHFTDTQYF.

The rearrangement links TRBV28 to TRBJ2-7; 8 bases are a match to TRBD1. CDR3 length: 14 residues. Germline-derived CDR1 and CDR2 are MDHEN and SYDVKM. Losses at the gene ends were 6 bases for V and 3 bases for J; bases not matched to a gene: 7. CDR3 in DNA: TGTGCCAGCAGACCCGGGACAGGATTCTACGAGCAGTACTTC. Translated: CASRPGTGFYEQYF.

This chain connects TRBV18 to TRBJ2-1; D is perhaps TRBD2 (6 bases). CDR3 length equals 15 residues. Germline CDR1 is KGHSH and CDR2 is LQKENI. Trimming removed 0 bases at V and 7 bases at J, with 13 bases between. The CDR3 here is CASSPPGERANEQFF. The CDR3 coding sequence is TGTGCCAGCTCACCACCAGGGGAGCGGGCGAATGAGCAGTTCTTC.

The V gene is TRBV28, the J gene TRBJ2-3, with 13 bases fitting TRBD2. The CDR3 has 17 amino acids. The germline V gene encodes CDR1 MDHEN and CDR2 SYDVKM. V was clipped by 3 bases and J by 3 bases; unmatched bases: 6. The CDR3 loop is CASSLPTSGRQTDTQYF. The CDR3 DNA is TGTGCCAGCAGTTTGCCGACTAGCGGGAGGCAAACAGATACGCAGTATTTT.

The chain is built from TRBV2 and TRBJ2-5; D might be TRBD1 (6 bases). Trimming left V 5 bases short and J 3 bases short, with 13 bases between. The germline gives CDR1 SNHLY, CDR2 FYNNEI. This CDR3 is 14 amino acids long. The CDR3 is CASSTRPGEETQYF. The CDR3 nucleotides are TGTGCCAGCAGTACCCGCCCAGGGGAAGAGACCCAGTACTTC.

The rearrangement uses TRBV18 and TRBJ1-2; 8 positions agree with TRBD1. The CDR3 has 13 amino acids. The germline gives CDR1 KGHSH, CDR2 LQKENI. The junction had 8 bases not matched to a gene; V was cut back by 6 bases and J by 8 bases. The CDR3 sequence: CASSRTGGEGYTF. The CDR3 DNA is TGTGCCAGCTCTCGAACAGGGGGTGAGGGCTACACCTTC.

For the CDR3, the DNA is TGTGCCAGCGGAATGGGGGCAGGGGGCAAACTGTTTTTT. This sequence encodes CASGMGAGGKLFF. The genes are TRBV28 and TRBJ1-4, with TRBD1 matching over 8 bases. Losses at the gene ends were 8 bases for V and 11 bases for J; bases not matched to a gene: 10. The CDR3 is 13 residues long. The germline V gene has CDR1 MDHEN and CDR2 SYDVKM.

This clone was seen a single time. The chain uses TRBV6-6 and TRBJ2-4; a possible D gene is TRBD1 (7 bases). The germline CDR1 and CDR2 sequences are MNHNY and SVGAGI (reference sequence). CDR3 length: 20 amino acids. Trimming shortened V by 6 bases and J by 0 bases, and 27 bases separated the two germline ends. The CDR3 bases are TGTGCCAGCAGCTGCCCCGCGGGACAGATAAACTTCATAGCCAAAAACATTCAGTACTTC. It yields the protein CASSCPAGQINFIAKNIQYF.

The chain has TRBV11-3 and TRBJ2-2, with a possible D match to TRBD1 (6 bases). Between the trimmed V and J ends, which lost 7 bases and 1 base, there was a span of 10 bases. Per the germline V gene, CDR1 is SGHNT and CDR2 is YENEEA. The CDR3 is 14 residues long. The CDR3 here is CASTAQGNTGELFF. The DNA of the CDR3 is TGTGCCAGCACCGCACAGGGGAACACCGGGGAGCTGTTTTTT.

J is TRBJ2-7 and V is TRBV9; 7 bases agree with TRBD2. Germline-derived CDR1 and CDR2 are SGDLS and YYNGEE. The ends lost 3 bases at V and 6 bases at J; junction bases unmatched: 9. The CDR3 length is 14 residues. The CDR3 reads CASSAQGLSSEQYF. CDR3 nucleotide sequence: TGTGCCAGCAGCGCCCAGGGACTATCGAGCGAGCAGTACTTC.

The CDR3, as DNA: TGTGCCAGCAGAACAGCGGGTTACGAGCAGTACTTC. Its translation: CASRTAGYEQYF. The rearrangement joins TRBV2 to TRBJ2-7; D may be TRBD2 (6 bases). V lost 6 bases to trimming and J lost 4 bases, with 10 bases between them. The CDR3 length is 12 residues. Germline V lookup: CDR1 SNHLY, CDR2 FYNNEI.